These 31 T cell receptor beta chains share one sample of origin, sequenced in a study of blood T cell repertoires in COVID-19. Clones were read by immunoSEQ multiplex PCR, and TCRdb kept only the in-frame ones, dropping some. The sample holds approximately 40,000 clones, under 90% seen once. The sequenced material came from peripheral blood. These receptors originate from a human donor in a cohort sampled during active COVID-19.

V is TRBV6-5 and J is TRBJ2-7; weak D call: TRBD1 (5 bases). V was clipped by 8 bases and J by 0 bases, with 8 bases between them. Germline CDR1 is MNHEY and CDR2 is SVGAGI. This CDR3 has 12 amino acids. The DNA for the CDR3 is TGTGCCAGCGGTAGGGGCTCCTACGAGCAGTACTTC. This gives the protein CASGRGSYEQYF.

This clone occurred once. The chain is built from TRBV21-1 and TRBJ1-5; the table gives TRBD1 as D, unverified against the DNA. TRBV21-1 is shown as a pseudogene. There are 19 residues in the CDR3. The CDR3 DNA follows: TGTGCCAGCAGCAAAAAGTGCTCGGACAGGGGGCGAAGCAATCAGCCCCAGCATTTT. Its protein is CASSKKCSDRGRSNQPQHF.

The rearrangement uses TRBV5-1 and TRBJ1-4, with D perhaps TRBD1 (6 bases). Trimming pared 4 bases from V and 0 bases from J, leaving 13 bases between. The length of the CDR3 is 16 residues. CDR1 is SGHRS and CDR2 is YFSETQ in the germline V gene. The CDR3 spells CASSADRTATNEKLFF. As DNA, the CDR3 is TGCGCCAGCAGCGCGGACAGAACCGCAACTAATGAAAAACTGTTTTTT. Supplemented by reference TRBV5-1 and TRBJ1-4, the full variable domain reads KAGVTQTPRYLIKTRGQQVTLSCSPISGHRSVSWYQQTPGQGLQFLFEYFSETQRNKGNFPGRFSGRQFSNSRSEMNVSTLELGDSALYLCASSADRTATNEKLFFGSGTQLSVL.

This chain uses TRBV7-2 with TRBJ2-1; TRBD2 aligns across 7 bases. The ends lost 4 bases at V and 12 bases at J; junction bases unmatched: 12. The CDR3 contains 14 residues. Germline V CDR1 and CDR2: SGHTA, FQGNSA. The CDR3 coding sequence is TGTGCCAGCAGCTCCTTAAAAAGTTCGGGGGGGCAGTTCTTC. As protein: CASSSLKSSGGQFF.

Remarks on this clone: This specimen includes other DNA sequences encoding the same CDR3. The chain has TRBV4-1 and TRBJ2-7; TRBD2 might be the D (5 bases). Germline values: CDR1 MGHRA, CDR2 YSYEKL. V was trimmed by 3 bases and J by 3 bases, leaving 9 bases between them. The CDR3 sequence is 13 residues long. CDR3 amino acids: CASSQYRDYEQYV. CDR3 coding DNA: TGCGCCAGCAGCCAGTACCGGGACTACGAGCAGTACGTC.

This chain joins TRBV28 and TRBJ1-5, with 10 bases fitting TRBD1. The length of the CDR3 is 14 residues. The V gene end was trimmed by 6 bases and the J gene end by 6 bases; junction bases not matched to a gene: 5. Germline CDR1 and CDR2: MDHEN and SYDVKM. The CDR3 loop is CASSGTGAVQPQHF. DNA for the CDR3: TGTGCCAGCAGCGGGACAGGGGCAGTTCAGCCCCAGCATTTT.

The CDR3 loop is CASSSRGSGANVLTF. CDR3 DNA: TGTGCCAGCAGTTCGCGGGGCTCTGGGGCCAACGTCCTGACTTTC. The chain combines TRBV6-2 or TRBV6-3 with TRBJ2-6; weak D call: TRBD2 (6 bases). V shed 4 bases and J shed 0 bases, with 7 bases lying between them. Germline V gene sequence: CDR1 MNHEY, CDR2 SVGEGT. This CDR3 region has 15 residues.

This chain links TRBV7-6 with TRBJ2-2, with a tentative D call TRBD1 (7 bases). CDR1 is SGHVS and CDR2 is FNYEAQ in the germline V gene. Trimming took off 1 base at V and 6 bases at J, with 12 bases between the two ends. The CDR3 sequence is 15 residues long. The CDR3, as DNA: TGTGCCAGCAGCTTAGTCTCCAGGGGGGCCGGGGAGCTGTTTTTT. Translation gives CASSLVSRGAGELFF. Using reference TRBV7-6 and TRBJ2-2 for the parts outside the CDR3, the full variable domain is GAGVSQSPRYKVTKRGQDVALRCDPISGHVSLYWYRQALGQGPEFLTYFNYEAQQDKSGLPNDRFSAERPEGSISTLTIQRTEQRDSAMYRCASSLVSRGAGELFFGEGSRLTVL.

This rearrangement joins TRBV3-1 (or the pseudogene TRBV3-2) to TRBJ1-5, with D hard to call. The germline gives CDR1 LGHDT, CDR2 YNNKEL (reference sequence). Trimming shortened V by 5 bases and J by 5 bases, and 13 bases separated the two germline ends. CDR3 size: 14 residues. The DNA of the CDR3 is TGTGCCAGCAGCAAACAGAACGGATATCAGCCCCAGCATTTT. The encoded protein is CASSKQNGYQPQHF.

This clone was seen a single time. V and J are TRBV11-2 and TRBJ1-1, with D possibly matching TRBD1 (5 bases). Deletions cut 8 bases from V and 5 bases from J, with 18 bases between. The CDR3 covers 14 residues. CDR1 is SGHAT, CDR2 FQNNGV, per germline. The CDR3 spells CASFPEGDGTEAFF. The CDR3 bases are TGTGCCAGCTTCCCGGAAGGGGATGGGACTGAAGCTTTCTTT.

In nucleotides, the CDR3 is TGTGCCACCAGCAGAGGTAACACAGATACGCAGTATTTT. Its protein product is CATSRGNTDTQYF. The V and J genes are TRBV15 and TRBJ2-3; D gene ambiguous. Between the trimmed V and J ends, which lost 1 base and 2 bases, there was a span of 4 bases. The CDR3 sequence is 13 residues long. Germline CDR1 is LNHNV and CDR2 is YYDKDF (reference sequence).

This chain joins TRBV7-2 and TRBJ1-1; D not resolved. Germline assignment: CDR1 SGHTA and CDR2 FQGNSA. The V gene lost 2 bases and the J gene lost 8 bases, with 9 bases spanning the gap. This CDR3 region has 12 residues. CDR3 nucleotides: TGTGCCAGCAGCTTATCATGGCCAGAAGCTTTCTTT. It is translated as CASSLSWPEAFF.

This chain connects TRBV11-2 to TRBJ1-1, with a tentative D call TRBD1 (5 bases). The V end was cut by 5 bases, the J end by 10 bases, with 17 bases between. Germline values: CDR1 SGHAT, CDR2 FQNNGV. This CDR3 spans 13 amino acids. CDR3 coding DNA: TGTGCCAGCAGCCCTTTTTCCAGGGTAGGAGCTTTCTTT. Amino acids: CASSPFSRVGAFF.

This clone showed up just once. V and J are TRBV5-3 and TRBJ1-3; weak D call: TRBD1 (6 bases). TRBV5-3 is placed among ORFs of uncertain function. This CDR3 region has 15 residues. V lost 8 bases and J 7 bases, leaving 22 bases between the germline ends. CDR3 sequence (DNA): TGTGCCAGCCCAAAACAGGGTTTTATAGGGAACACCATATATTTT. It translates to CASPKQGFIGNTIYF.

The chain links TRBV18 to TRBJ2-5; tentative D call: TRBD1 (5 bases). Trimming took 5 bases from V and 2 from J, leaving 15 bases between them. Germline CDR1 is KGHSH and CDR2 is LQKENI. The length of the CDR3 is 15 residues. The CDR3 region is CASSVRQNPQETQYF. In DNA form, the CDR3 reads TGTGCCAGCTCAGTACGACAGAACCCTCAAGAGACCCAGTACTTC.

The chain couples TRBV2 to TRBJ2-3; TRBD2 agrees at 12 bases. Losses at the gene ends were 2 bases for V and 4 bases for J; bases not matched to a gene: 10. The germline gives CDR1 SNHLY, CDR2 FYNNEI. The CDR3 spans 18 residues. The CDR3: CASSEQWTSGDEADTQYF. CDR3 DNA: TGTGCCAGCAGTGAACAGTGGACTAGCGGGGACGAGGCAGATACGCAGTATTTT.

The rearrangement links TRBV5-1 to TRBJ2-5, with TRBD2 matching 14 bases. This CDR3 spans 16 amino acids. From germline, CDR1 is SGHRS and CDR2 YFSETQ. Trimming took 5 bases from V and 6 from J; bases not matched to a gene: 9. CDR3 loop: CASSSGLAGGGQTQYF. CDR3 coding DNA: TGCGCCAGCAGTTCTGGACTAGCGGGGGGAGGACAGACCCAGTACTTC.

This clone showed up just a few times. This chain joins TRBV15 and TRBJ1-5; D possibly corresponds to TRBD1 (5 bases). CDR1 LNHNV and CDR2 YYDKDF come from the germline V gene (reference sequence). The germline V and J ends were trimmed by 0 bases and 10 bases, with 10 bases remaining between them. The CDR3 is 13 amino acids. The CDR3: CATSRDQGGPQHF. The DNA for the CDR3 is TGTGCCACCAGCAGAGACCAGGGAGGACCCCAGCATTTT.

This chain uses TRBV6-5 with TRBJ1-3, with D possibly matching TRBD1 (6 bases). The germline V and J ends were trimmed by 0 bases and 0 bases, with 9 bases remaining between them. The CDR3 extends over 16 amino acids. The germline gives CDR1 MNHEY, CDR2 SVGAGI. CDR3 amino acids: CASSYSDRLSGNTIYF. The CDR3 DNA sequence: TGTGCCAGCAGTTACTCAGACAGGCTCTCTGGAAACACCATATATTTT.

The V gene is TRBV29-1, the J gene TRBJ1-5, with unresolved D. The CDR3 covers 15 residues. Germline V gene data show CDR1 as SQVTM and CDR2 as ANQGSEA. V lost 1 base, J lost 3 bases, and 13 bases lay in between. The CDR3 bases are TGCAGCGTTGAAGTTAGAGGAAGCGTCAATCAGCCCCAGCATTTT. Protein sequence: CSVEVRGSVNQPQHF.

The gene calls are TRBV18 and TRBJ2-5, with TRBD1 matching 12 bases. Germline-derived CDR1 and CDR2 are KGHSH and LQKENI. Trimming removed 8 bases from V and 5 bases from J; junction bases left unmatched: 6. The CDR3 has 14 amino acids. The CDR3 nucleotides are TGTGCCAGCCACCGGGACAGGGGGCTGGAGACCCAGTACTTC. This codes for CASHRDRGLETQYF.

This clone was seen more than once but under ten times. The rearrangement joins TRBV29-1 to TRBJ1-4; the match to TRBD1 covers 11 bases. V was clipped by 4 bases and J by 8 bases; unmatched bases: 6. CDR3 length: 14 amino acids. CDR1 is SQVTM, CDR2 ANQGSEA, per germline. CDR3 amino acids: CSVGGQGAEEKLFF. In nucleotides, the CDR3 is TGCAGCGTTGGAGGACAGGGGGCAGAGGAAAAACTGTTTTTT.

To note about this clone: The sample holds other DNA sequences that translate to the same CDR3. The genes are TRBV28 and TRBJ2-3; 9 positions agree with TRBD1. Germline values: CDR1 MDHEN, CDR2 SYDVKM. Unmatched junction bases numbered 6, after V lost 7 bases and J lost 4 bases. CDR3 length equals 14 residues. The CDR3 sequence: CASIETGGADTQYF. The CDR3 bases are TGTGCCAGCATCGAGACAGGGGGGGCAGATACGCAGTATTTT.

The chain employs TRBV3-1 (or the pseudogene TRBV3-2) and TRBJ1-1, with a weak D call TRBD1 (5 bases). This CDR3 spans 14 amino acids. V lost 3 bases to trimming and J lost 5 bases, with 13 bases between them. CDR1 is LGHDT and CDR2 is YNNKEL in the germline V gene (reference sequence). The DNA of the CDR3 is TGTGCCAGCAGCCACCGGCGGGGGGGGACTGAAGCTTTCTTT. The encoded protein is CASSHRRGGTEAFF.

Details on this clone: Mismatch with germline at one junction end may stem from a read error. The chain couples TRBV7-3 to TRBJ2-1; 10 bases agree with TRBD2. This CDR3 has 16 amino acids. Germline V gene lookup returns CDR1 SGHTA and CDR2 FQGTGA. As DNA, the CDR3 is TGTGCCAGCAGCCTAACAAGCGGGGGGGCGGCTAATGAGCAGTTCTTC. It yields the protein CASSLTSGGAANEQFF.

The chain employs TRBV6-5 and TRBJ1-1; D might be TRBD1 (5 bases). The V and J ends lost 8 bases and 1 base respectively, with 8 bases between them. This CDR3 has 12 amino acids. Germline CDR1 reads MNHEY; CDR2 reads SVGAGI. As DNA, the CDR3 is TGTGCCAGCGGTACAGGGAACACTGAAGCTTTCTTT. Translating gives CASGTGNTEAFF.

The chain recombines TRBV10-3 with TRBJ2-5, with D tentatively TRBD1 (6 bases). V lost 6 bases and J lost 2, with 7 bases in between. Germline assignment: CDR1 ENHRY and CDR2 SYGVKD. CDR3 length: 12 residues. CDR3 DNA: TGTGCCATCAGACAGGGACAAGAGACCCAGTACTTC. It codes for CAIRQGQETQYF.

The rearrangement joins TRBV5-1 to TRBJ2-2; TRBD1 matches at 8 bases. Germline values: CDR1 SGHRS, CDR2 YFSETQ. The CDR3 loop spans 15 amino acids. J lost 5 bases, V lost 4 bases, and 7 bases had no gene match. For the CDR3, the DNA is TGCGCCAGCAGCACCGGACAGGGAGGTACCGGGGAGCTGTTTTTT. It is translated as CASSTGQGGTGELFF.

The chain couples TRBV6-4 to TRBJ2-1, with TRBD1 matching 7 bases. The V and J ends lost 5 bases and 0 bases, in that order; junction bases with no gene match: 7. This CDR3 region has 16 residues. The germline V gene has CDR1 MRHNA and CDR2 SNTAGT. CDR3 nucleotide sequence: TGTGCCAGCAGTAGGCTTACAGGGGACTCCTACAATGAGCAGTTCTTC. Residues: CASSRLTGDSYNEQFF.

The rearrangement joins TRBV5-1 to TRBJ2-5, with D maybe TRBD2 (6 bases). CDR1 and CDR2 (germline): SGHRS, YFSETQ. V dropped 0 bases and J dropped 1 base, with 10 bases sitting between them. CDR3 size: 15 residues. The CDR3 protein is CASSLEAGPQETQYF. CDR3 nucleotide sequence: TGCGCCAGCAGCTTGGAGGCGGGACCCCAAGAGACCCAGTACTTC.

This clone was detected a few times. The chain employs TRBV18 and TRBJ1-1; 8 nucleotides line up with TRBD1. With 0 bases clipped from V and 2 bases from J, the junction kept 2 bases outside the gene matches. Germline loops: CDR1 KGHSH, CDR2 LQKENI. The CDR3 totals 15 residues. CDR3 loop: CASSPPAGGNTEAFF. The CDR3 DNA follows: TGTGCCAGCTCACCACCGGCAGGGGGCAACACTGAAGCTTTCTTT.